This TCR beta chain came from a study of early T cells in non-severe SARS-CoV-2 infection. This clonotype was counted many times. Unique molecular identifiers (one per individual cDNA molecule) were attached. TCRdb itself ran the 5' RACE reads through MiXCR, one entry per CDR3 protein. The repertoire holds fewer than 65,000 distinct CDR3 sequences, with about 6% as singletons. The CDR3 runs to 15 residues. Trimming took 4 bases from V and 7 from J; bases not matched to a gene: 9. Germline assignment: CDR1 SGHVS and CDR2 FQNEAQ. The genes are TRBV7-8 and TRBJ2-1; 8 bases are shared with TRBD2. The origin of this receptor is an adult who was a healthcare worker with PCR-confirmed SARS-CoV-2 infection or an uninfected control (not recorded which). The sequenced sample was whole blood, obtained at baseline. The CDR3 loop is CASSYRPTSENEQFF. The CDR3 coding sequence is TGTGCCAGCAGCTACCGTCCGACTAGCGAAAATGAGCAGTTCTTC.